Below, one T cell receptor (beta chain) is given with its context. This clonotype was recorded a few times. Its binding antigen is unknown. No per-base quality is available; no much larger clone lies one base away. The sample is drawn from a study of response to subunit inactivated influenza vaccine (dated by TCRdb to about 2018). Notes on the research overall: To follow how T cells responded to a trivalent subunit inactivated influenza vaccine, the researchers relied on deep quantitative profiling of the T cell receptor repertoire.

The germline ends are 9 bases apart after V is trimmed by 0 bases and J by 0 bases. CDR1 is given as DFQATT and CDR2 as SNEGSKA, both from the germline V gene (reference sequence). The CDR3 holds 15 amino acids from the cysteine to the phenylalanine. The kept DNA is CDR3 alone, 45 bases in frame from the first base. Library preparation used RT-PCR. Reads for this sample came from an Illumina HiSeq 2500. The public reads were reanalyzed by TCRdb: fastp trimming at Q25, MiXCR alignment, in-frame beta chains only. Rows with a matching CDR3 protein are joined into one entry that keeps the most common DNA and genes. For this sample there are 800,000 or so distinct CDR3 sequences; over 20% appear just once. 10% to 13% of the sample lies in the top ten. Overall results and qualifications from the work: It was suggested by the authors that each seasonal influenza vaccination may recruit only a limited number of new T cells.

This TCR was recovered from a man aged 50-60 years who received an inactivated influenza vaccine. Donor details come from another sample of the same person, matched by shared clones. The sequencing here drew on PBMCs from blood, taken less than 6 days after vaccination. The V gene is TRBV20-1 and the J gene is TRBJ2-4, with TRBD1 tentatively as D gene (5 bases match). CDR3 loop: CSARDRQLAKNIQYF. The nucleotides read TGCAGTGCTAGAGATCGACAGTTAGCCAAAAACATTCAGTACTTC.